This TCR beta chain came from a study of CD8 T cells in Susac syndrome. With random hexamers, 0.5 to 1 ug RNA was reverse transcribed. A single record per CDR3 protein comes from TCRdb applying MiXCR to the immunoSEQ multiplex PCR reads. Found here are roughly 190,000 distinct CDR3 sequences, 85% to 95% of them singletons; the top ten hold 0.1%. Germline V gene data show CDR1 as SQVTM and CDR2 as ANQGSEA. Trimming removed 6 bases from V and 0 bases from J; junction bases left unmatched: 3. The length of the CDR3 is 13 residues. Sequencing was carried out using CD4+ T cells from PBMCs. The chain links TRBV29-1 to TRBJ1-1, with 8 bases aligning to TRBD1. This sequence originates from a human donor in good health. The CDR3 DNA reads TGCAGCGTCCAGGGGGCCATGAACACTGAAGCTTTCTTT. Its translation: CSVQGAMNTEAFF.